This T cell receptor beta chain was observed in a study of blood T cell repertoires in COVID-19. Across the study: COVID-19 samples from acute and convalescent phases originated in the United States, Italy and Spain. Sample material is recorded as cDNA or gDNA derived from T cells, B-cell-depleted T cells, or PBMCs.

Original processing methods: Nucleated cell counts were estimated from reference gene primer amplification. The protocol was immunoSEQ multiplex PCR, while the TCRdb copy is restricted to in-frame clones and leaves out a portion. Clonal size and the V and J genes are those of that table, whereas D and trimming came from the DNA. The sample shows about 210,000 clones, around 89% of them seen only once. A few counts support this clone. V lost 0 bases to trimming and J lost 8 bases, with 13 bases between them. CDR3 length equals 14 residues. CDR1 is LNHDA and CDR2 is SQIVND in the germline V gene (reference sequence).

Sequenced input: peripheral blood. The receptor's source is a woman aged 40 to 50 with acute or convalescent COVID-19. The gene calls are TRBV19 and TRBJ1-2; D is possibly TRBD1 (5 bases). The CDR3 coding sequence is TGTGCCAGTAGTATAGATGTGGAGGGACGAGGCTACACCTTC. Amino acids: CASSIDVEGRGYTF.